Detailed here is one T cell receptor beta chain. This record comes from a study of blood T cell repertoires in COVID-19. Looking at the study overall: There were acute and convalescent COVID-19 samples, and they came from the United States, Italy and Spain. T cells, B-cell-depleted T cells, or PBMCs supplied cDNA or gDNA.

The V gene's germline CDR1 is LGHDT and CDR2 YNNKEL (reference sequence). The trim removed 2 bases at V and 5 bases at J, leaving 3 bases unmatched. CDR3 length: 14 residues. How the authors handled the data: Reference gene primer amplification yielded estimated nucleated cell counts. Clones were read by immunoSEQ multiplex PCR, and TCRdb kept only the in-frame ones, dropping some. V, J and clone size derive from that table, while D and trimming were established from the DNA sequence. The sample records 350,000 to 400,000 clones, around 90% being singletons. The rearrangement joins TRBV3-1 (or the pseudogene TRBV3-2) to TRBJ1-1; TRBD1 agrees at 9 bases. Material for sequencing was peripheral blood. The sequence was obtained from a man aged 18 to 29 with active or convalescent COVID-19. The CDR3, as DNA: TGTGCCAGCAGCCAACCCGGACAGGGGACTGAAGCTTTCTTT. Encoded protein: CASSQPGQGTEAFF.